This TCR beta chain emerged from a study of blood T cell repertoires in COVID-19. Study background: Some COVID-19 samples were acute and others convalescent; all came from the United States, Italy and Spain.

As processed by the authors: Amplification of reference gene primers provided the estimated nucleated cell counts. TCRdb's copy holds only in-frame clones and misses some; the assay was immunoSEQ multiplex PCR. Clonal size and the V and J genes are those of that table, whereas D and trimming came from the DNA. The table lists about 200,000 clones, 70% to 90% of them singletons, with around 5% in the top ten. Looked up from germline, CDR1 is KGHSH and CDR2 is LQKENI. This CDR3 is 13 amino acids long. V was shortened by 8 bases and J by 7 bases, with 17 bases between the two germline ends. The specimen sequenced was peripheral blood. The gene calls are TRBV18 and TRBJ1-2; weak D call: TRBD1 (6 bases). The sequence came from a woman over 75 with acute or convalescent COVID-19. CDR3 DNA sequence: TGTGCCAGCACCACAGGGATAGTGGGTGGCTACACCTTC. Translating it yields CASTTGIVGGYTF.